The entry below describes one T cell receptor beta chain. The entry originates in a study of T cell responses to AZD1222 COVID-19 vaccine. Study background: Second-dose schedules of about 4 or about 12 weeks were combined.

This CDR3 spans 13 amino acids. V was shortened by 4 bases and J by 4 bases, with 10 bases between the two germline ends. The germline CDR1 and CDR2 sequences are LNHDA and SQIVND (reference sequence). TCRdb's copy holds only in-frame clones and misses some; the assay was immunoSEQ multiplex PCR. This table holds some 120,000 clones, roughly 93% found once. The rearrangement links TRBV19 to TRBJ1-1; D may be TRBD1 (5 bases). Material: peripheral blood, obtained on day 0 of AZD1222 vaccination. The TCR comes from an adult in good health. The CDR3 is CASSRGEITEAFF. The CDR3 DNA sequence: TGTGCCAGTAGTAGAGGGGAGATCACTGAAGCTTTCTTT.